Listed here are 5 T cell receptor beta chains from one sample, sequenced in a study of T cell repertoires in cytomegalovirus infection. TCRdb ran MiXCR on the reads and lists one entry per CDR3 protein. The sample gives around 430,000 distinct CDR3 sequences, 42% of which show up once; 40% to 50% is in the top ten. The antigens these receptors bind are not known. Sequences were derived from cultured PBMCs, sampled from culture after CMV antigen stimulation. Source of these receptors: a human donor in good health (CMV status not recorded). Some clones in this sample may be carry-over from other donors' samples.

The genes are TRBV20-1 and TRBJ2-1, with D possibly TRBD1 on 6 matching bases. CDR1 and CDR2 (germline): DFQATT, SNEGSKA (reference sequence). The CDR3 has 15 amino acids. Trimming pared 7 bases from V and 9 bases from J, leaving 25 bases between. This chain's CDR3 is CSVPKGGRHGREQFF. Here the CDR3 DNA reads TGCAGTGTCCCGAAAGGGGGACGACATGGGCGTGAGCAGTTCTTC.

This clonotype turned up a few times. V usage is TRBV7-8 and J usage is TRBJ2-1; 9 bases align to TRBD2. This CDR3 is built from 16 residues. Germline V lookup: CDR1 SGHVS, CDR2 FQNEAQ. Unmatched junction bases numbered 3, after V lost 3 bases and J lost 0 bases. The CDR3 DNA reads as TGTGCCAGCAGCTTTATAGCGGGAGTCTCCTACAATGAGCAGTTCTTC. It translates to CASSFIAGVSYNEQFF.

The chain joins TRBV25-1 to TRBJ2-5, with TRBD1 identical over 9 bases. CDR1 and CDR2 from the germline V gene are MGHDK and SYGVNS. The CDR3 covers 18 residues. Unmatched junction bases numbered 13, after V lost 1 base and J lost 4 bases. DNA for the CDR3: TGTGCCAGCAGTGAATCTTTCGTAGGGACAGGGCGAGGAGAGACCCAGTACTTC. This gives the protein CASSESFVGTGRGETQYF.

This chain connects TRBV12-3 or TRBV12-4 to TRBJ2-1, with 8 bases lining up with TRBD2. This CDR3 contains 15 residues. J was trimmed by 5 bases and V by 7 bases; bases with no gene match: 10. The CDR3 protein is CASTPGGGLDNEQFF. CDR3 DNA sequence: TGTGCCAGCACCCCAGGCGGGGGACTAGACAATGAGCAGTTCTTC.

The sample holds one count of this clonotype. Here the CDR3 reads CASSWRGSYEQYF. The CDR3 DNA reads as TGTGCCAGCAGCTGGAGGGGCTCCTACGAGCAGTACTTC. This rearrangement joins TRBV13 to TRBJ2-7; TRBD2 might be the D (6 bases). In germline, CDR1 is PRHDT, CDR2 FYEKMQ (reference sequence). The CDR3 spans 13 residues. V was clipped by 4 bases and J by 0 bases, with 7 bases between them.